Given below is one T cell receptor (beta chain) in context. The antigen is undetermined. Germline-derived CDR1 and CDR2 are LNHDA and SQIVND (reference sequence). The CDR3 totals 13 residues. The data originate from a study of monozygotic twins with inflammatory bowel disease. Notes on the study in general: Especially with disease activity, IBD patients had fewer clonotypes in common with others than healthy twins did. Patient-specific immunosuppressive treatments may have made repertoires more variable.

Added by template switching were UMIs that each held a 6-nucleotide sample barcode. TCRdb re-analyzed the 5' RACE reads; it lists each CDR3 protein once, without DNA. The sample's table shows 300,000 to 450,000 distinct CDR3 sequences. Blood samples, whole and unsorted for T cells, yielded the isolated total RNA. This receptor was obtained from a human donor with ulcerative colitis or Crohn's disease, or a healthy co-twin of an affected twin (not recorded which). The sequencing sample was made of blood. The chain combines TRBV19 with TRBJ1-4. CDR3 residues: CASSLSVNEKLFF.